This T cell receptor (beta chain) was documented in a study of blood T cell repertoires in COVID-19. Original processing methods: Amplification from reference gene primers served as the basis for estimated nucleated cell counts. The table came from immunoSEQ multiplex PCR; TCRdb's copy has only in-frame clones and leaves some out. That table is the source of V, J and clone size, and D and trimming were worked out from the DNA. The sample yields 200,000 to 300,000 clones, approximately 88% seen once. CDR3 length: 18 amino acids. Germline V gives CDR1 MNHNS, CDR2 SASEGT. Deletions cut 2 bases from V and 0 bases from J, with 17 bases between. The participants were between roughly 18 and 100 years old and came from 24 US areas. Assignments of participants to cohorts depended upon their own reported clinical history.

The chain couples TRBV6-1 to TRBJ1-3; TRBD1 might be the D (6 bases). The sequence was obtained from a woman aged 40 to 50 with acute COVID-19. Sequencing was done on a sample of PBMCs or T cells enriched from blood (not recorded which). The CDR3 loop reads CASSETTGHLISGNTIYF. The DNA for the CDR3 is TGTGCCAGCAGTGAAACCACGGGACACTTGATCTCTGGAAACACCATATATTTT.